Sequencing of this T cell receptor (beta chain) was carried out in a study of regulatory T cells in long-lasting Graves disease. According to the study, TCR beta libraries were built with iRepertoire HTBI primers and CDR3-region Arm-PCR. Original methodology: Samples collectively showed 62 TRBV and more than 12 TRBJ segments. TCRdb reanalysed the multiplex PCR reads using MiXCR and keeps one entry per CDR3 protein. It is TCRdb's table, rather than the study itself, that gives the V and J calls and clone size. The sample records some 330,000 distinct CDR3 sequences, 10% to 15% being singletons. Time point defined: newly diagnosed GD, antithyroid drugs for less than 3 months. The authors made the TCR library using RNA they extracted from PBMCs. CDR1 is SGDLS and CDR2 is YYNGEE in the germline V gene. The CDR3 has 14 residues. V lost 0 bases to trimming and J lost 7 bases, with 11 bases between them. These data also featured in a second study, about T cells in Graves' hyperthyroidism and ophthalmopathy.

The chain employs TRBV9 and TRBJ2-1; possibly TRBD2 for D (6 bases). The clonotype comes from a woman aged 18-35 years with Graves disease. This specimen consisted of peripheral blood mononuclear cells (PBMCs), obtained at new diagnosis, from a patient treated with antithyroid drugs. As DNA, the CDR3 is TGTGCCAGCAGCGTAGGTCAGGCGGGGAATGAGCAGTTCTTC. It yields the protein CASSVGQAGNEQFF.